Presented here are 17 T cell receptor beta chains from one specimen sequenced in a study of human CD8 memory T cell subsets (dated by TCRdb to the early 2020s). A Human TCR Profiling Kit was used to prepare UMI-labeled 5' RACE TCRbeta libraries. TCRdb reprocessed the reads, reporting each CDR3 protein sequence once and no DNA. The table for this sample lists approximately 12,000 distinct CDR3 sequences. The leading ten clones occupy about 8.7% of the sample. The sample comprised CD8+ T cells from PBMCs. The receptors here all came from a human donor in good health.

The chain employs TRBV15 and TRBJ2-2; TCRdb gives TRBD1 as the D gene, but with no DNA this cannot be confirmed. This CDR3 spans 14 amino acids. Germline loops: CDR1 LNHNV, CDR2 YYDKDF (reference sequence). This CDR3 is CATSRDRETGELFF.

This chain links TRBV4-3 with TRBJ2-2; the TRBD1 assignment by TCRdb is unverifiable without DNA. The CDR3 sequence is 18 residues long. Germline CDR1 is LGHNA and CDR2 is YSLEER. This chain's CDR3 is CASSQDWGFSANTGELFF.

The V call is TRBV28, the J call TRBJ2-7; TCRdb's D call, TRBD1, is unchecked because there is no DNA. Germline V CDR1 and CDR2: MDHEN, SYDVKM. CDR3 length: 17 amino acids. This chain's CDR3 is CASRQNRDRLQDYEQYF.

This clonotype is labeled medium-sized (0.01 to 0.1%) based on frequency. The chain employs TRBV4-2 and TRBJ2-7; TCRdb's D call of TRBD1 is untestable without DNA. CDR1 is LGHNA and CDR2 is YNFKEQ in the germline V gene. The CDR3 contains 15 residues. The CDR3 sequence is CASSQDPGGGYEQYF.

V usage is TRBV28 and J usage is TRBJ2-1; the D call of TRBD1 rests on TCRdb alone, since no DNA is present to check it. CDR1 is MDHEN and CDR2 is SYDVKM in the germline V gene. The CDR3 is 16 residues long. CDR3 region: CASKGGGSFWPAEQFF.

The chain uses TRBV7-9 and TRBJ1-2; TCRdb gives TRBD1 as the D gene, but with no DNA this cannot be confirmed. The CDR3 has 16 amino acids. Germline V gene data show CDR1 as SEHNR and CDR2 as FQNEAQ (reference sequence). The CDR3 here is CASSSAGQGEIYGYTF.

The CDR3 sequence is CASSSTGPNEKLFF. The chain is built from TRBV6-5 and TRBJ1-4; absent DNA, TCRdb's TRBD1 call cannot be checked. The CDR3 contains 14 residues. The germline V gene has CDR1 MNHEY and CDR2 SVGAGI.

This clonotype is deemed medium-sized by its frequency. This chain uses TRBV29-1 with TRBJ2-3; with no DNA, the TCRdb D assignment of TRBD2 cannot be verified. The CDR3 is 14 residues long. Germline V gene lookup returns CDR1 SQVTM and CDR2 ANQGSEA. This CDR3 is CSVSLAGVTDTQYF.

In terms of frequency, this clonotype is medium-sized (0.01 to 0.1%). The genes are TRBV28 and TRBJ1-1; the TCRdb D gene call, TRBD1, has no DNA to confirm it. Germline assignment: CDR1 MDHEN and CDR2 SYDVKM. This CDR3 has 14 amino acids. The CDR3 is CASRRQGDIPEAFF.

The J gene is TRBJ1-2, the V gene TRBV5-1; absent DNA, TCRdb's TRBD1 call cannot be checked. Germline V lookup: CDR1 SGHRS, CDR2 YFSETQ. The CDR3 extends over 13 amino acids. CDR3 protein: CASSYGQGYGYTF.

The chain is built from TRBV10-3 and TRBJ2-7; TCRdb names TRBD1, which stays unverified in the absence of DNA. The CDR3 totals 14 residues. Germline lookup yields CDR1 ENHRY and CDR2 SYGVKD. CDR3 residues: CAISPRGPYYEQYF.

The chain recombines TRBV7-9 with TRBJ2-5. This CDR3 has 13 residues. Germline V gene lookup returns CDR1 SEHNR and CDR2 FQNEAQ (reference sequence). The CDR3 sequence: CASSPDNQETQYF. Supplemented by reference TRBV7-9 and TRBJ2-5, the full variable domain reads DTGVSQNPRHKITKRGQNVTFRCDPISEHNRLYWYRQTLGQGPEFLTYFQNEAQLEKSRLLSDRFSAERPKGSFSTLEIQRTEQGDSAMYLCASSPDNQETQYFGPGTRLLVL.

CDR3 sequence reads: CSAPNRDWKNTEAFF. This chain uses TRBV20-1 with TRBJ1-1; absent DNA, TCRdb's TRBD1 call cannot be checked. The CDR3 runs 15 residues. The germline V gene encodes CDR1 DFQATT and CDR2 SNEGSKA (reference sequence).

The chain joins TRBV5-1 to TRBJ1-1; lacking DNA, the TRBD1 call made by TCRdb goes unchecked. The CDR3 sequence is 15 residues long. Germline V gene sequence: CDR1 SGHRS, CDR2 YFSETQ. CDR3: CASSAGTGENTEAFF.

The chain uses TRBV24-1 and TRBJ2-2; TCRdb's D call, TRBD2, is unchecked because there is no DNA. The CDR3 has 15 amino acids. CDR1 is KGHDR and CDR2 is SFDVKD in the germline V gene. CDR3 in amino acids: CATSESGPLSGELFF.

This clonotype shows up as medium-sized by frequency. The chain couples TRBV29-1 to TRBJ2-1; TCRdb designates TRBD2, a call that cannot be tested without DNA. Germline CDR1 reads SQVTM; CDR2 reads ANQGSEA. The length of the CDR3 is 15 residues. The CDR3 is CSVEGLSGLYNEQFF.

V is TRBV13 and J is TRBJ2-5; TCRdb's D call, TRBD2, is unchecked because there is no DNA. This CDR3 region has 16 residues. In germline, CDR1 is PRHDT, CDR2 FYEKMQ (reference sequence). The CDR3 here is CASSGPGTSGRETQYF.